This entry is about one T cell receptor beta chain. This record comes from a study of neoadjuvant anti-PD-1 for oral cavity cancer. These oral cavity squamous cell carcinomas were HPV-negative and locally advanced. Clones were read by immunoSEQ multiplex PCR, and TCRdb kept only the in-frame ones, dropping some. In the table there are fewer than 90,000 clones, around 80% of which are singletons. This CDR3 contains 16 residues. Trimming removed 5 bases from V and 0 bases from J, with 18 bases in between. Per the germline V gene, CDR1 is SGHKS and CDR2 is YYEKEE (reference sequence). Sequencing used PBMCs, obtained before nivolumab (anti-PD-1) treatment. The source of this sequence is a person aged 40 to 85 with oral cavity squamous cell carcinoma. The V call is TRBV5-5, the J call TRBJ2-7; D is possibly TRBD1 (6 bases). For the CDR3, the DNA is TGTGCCAGCAGTTTGACCGGGACACTCGTCTCCTACGAGCAGTACTTC. It yields the protein CASSLTGTLVSYEQYF.